The sample holds a few counts of the clone carrying this T cell receptor beta chain. What it recognizes is unknown. The data were obtained in a study of beta chain features in type 1 diabetes. The study's findings and limits: Researchers reported that naive, central memory and Treg TCRB repertoires appeared more similar in patients than in healthy donors. In every one of the four CD4+ subsets, TCRB CDR3s were moderately but significantly shorter in Type 1 diabetes patients. There were fewer insertions and more deletions at the VDJ junctions of type 1 diabetes patients.

Isolated RNA was reverse transcribed in full, so expressed TCRB transcripts were sequenced. Profiled with immunoSEQ multiplex PCR; TCRdb holds only in-frame clones, not every one. Of some 700,000 clones listed, around 15% are singletons. Cells sorted by CD45RO/CCR7/CD25/CD127/CD95/CD27 comprised CD4+ naive, central memory, regulatory and stem cell-like memory cells. With 0 bases removed from V and 4 bases from J, the gap between germline ends came to 13 bases. The CDR3 sequence is 16 residues long. The sequence derives from a man aged 18-30 years with type 1 diabetes. Sequenced: naive CD4+ T cells from blood. The rearrangement links TRBV23-1 to TRBJ1-5; D is ambiguous. TRBV23-1 is an open reading frame whose function is uncertain. The CDR3 here is CASSQSTRRKNQPQHF. In DNA, the CDR3 is TGCGCCAGCAGTCAATCGACGCGACGGAAAAATCAGCCCCAGCATTTT.